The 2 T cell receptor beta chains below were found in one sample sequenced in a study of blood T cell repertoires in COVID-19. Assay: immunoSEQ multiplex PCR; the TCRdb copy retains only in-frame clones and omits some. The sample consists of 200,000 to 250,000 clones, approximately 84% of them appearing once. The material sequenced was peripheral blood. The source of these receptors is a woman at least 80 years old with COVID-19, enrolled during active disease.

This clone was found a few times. CDR3 nucleotide sequence: TGCAGTGCGCGGCAGGGCTATGGCTACACCTTC. It yields the protein CSARQGYGYTF. The chain combines TRBV20-1 with TRBJ1-2; weak D call: TRBD1 (5 bases). Trimming removed 6 bases from V and 4 bases from J, with 9 bases in between. Germline assignment: CDR1 DFQATT and CDR2 SNEGSKA (reference sequence). This CDR3 has 11 residues.

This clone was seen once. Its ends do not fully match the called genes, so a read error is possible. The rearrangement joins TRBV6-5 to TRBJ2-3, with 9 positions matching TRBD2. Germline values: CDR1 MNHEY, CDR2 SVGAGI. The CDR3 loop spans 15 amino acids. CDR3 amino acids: CASTEQASRGGRLHF. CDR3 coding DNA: TGTGCCAGCACCGAGCAGGCTTCGCGGGGGGGCCGTTTGCATTTT.